The 5 T cell receptor beta chains listed next were all sequenced from one sample in a study of T cell repertoires in cytomegalovirus infection. No antigen has been assigned to these receptors. MiXCR was run by TCRdb on the reads, yielding one entry per CDR3 protein. The table records just under 500,000 distinct CDR3 sequences, 33% of them present only once. The specimen comprised cultured PBMCs, sampled from culture after CMV antigen stimulation. All receptors derive from a human donor in good health (CMV status not recorded). Some clones in this sample may be carry-over from other donors' samples.

This clonotype was seen more than once but under ten times. This rearrangement joins TRBV19 to TRBJ1-2; D is perhaps TRBD1 (6 bases). CDR1 LNHDA and CDR2 SQIVND come from the germline V gene (reference sequence). CDR3 size: 14 residues. The V end was cut by 2 bases, the J end by 8 bases, with 15 bases between. CDR3 protein: CASSIFGGELGYTF. DNA of the CDR3: TGTGCCAGTAGTATATTCGGGGGCGAGTTGGGCTACACCTTC.

The sample holds a few counts of this clonotype. V usage is TRBV27 and J usage is TRBJ2-1; 9 bases agree with TRBD2. The CDR3 extends over 17 amino acids. CDR1 and CDR2 (germline): MNHEY, SMNVEV (reference sequence). The V gene end was trimmed by 1 base and the J gene end by 0 bases; junction bases not matched to a gene: 4. CDR3 sequence (DNA): TGTGCCAGCAGTTTATTCCTGACTAGCGGCTCCTACAATGAGCAGTTCTTC. Translated: CASSLFLTSGSYNEQFF.

This clonotype was found many times. The rearrangement links TRBV12-5 to TRBJ2-5, with a tentative D call TRBD1 (6 bases). CDR1 and CDR2 (germline): LGHNT, FRNRAP. Trimming removed 6 bases from V and 5 bases from J, with 25 bases in between. The CDR3 extends over 17 amino acids. This CDR3 reads CASGPNLAAGVGETQYF. For the CDR3, the DNA is TGTGCTAGTGGCCCTAACCTGGCGGCAGGGGTTGGGGAGACCCAGTACTTC.

This clonotype was seen many times. CDR3 nucleotide sequence: TGTGCCATCAGTCGGGGACTAGCGGGTGACGGGGAGCTGTTTTTT. Its translation is CAISRGLAGDGELFF. The J gene is TRBJ2-2, the V gene TRBV10-3; 12 bases are a match to TRBD2. Germline trimming cut 5 bases from V and 7 bases from J; bases unmatched to any gene: 5. This CDR3 has 15 residues. The germline V gene encodes CDR1 ENHRY and CDR2 SYGVKD.

V gene TRBV28 combines with J gene TRBJ2-2, with 9 bases lining up with TRBD2. J lost 0 bases, V lost 3 bases, and 2 bases had no gene match. The CDR3 spans 16 residues. Per germline, CDR1 MDHEN and CDR2 SYDVKM. CDR3 amino acids: CASSFGLATNTGELFF. The CDR3 DNA reads TGTGCCAGCAGTTTCGGACTAGCGACGAACACCGGGGAGCTGTTTTTT.